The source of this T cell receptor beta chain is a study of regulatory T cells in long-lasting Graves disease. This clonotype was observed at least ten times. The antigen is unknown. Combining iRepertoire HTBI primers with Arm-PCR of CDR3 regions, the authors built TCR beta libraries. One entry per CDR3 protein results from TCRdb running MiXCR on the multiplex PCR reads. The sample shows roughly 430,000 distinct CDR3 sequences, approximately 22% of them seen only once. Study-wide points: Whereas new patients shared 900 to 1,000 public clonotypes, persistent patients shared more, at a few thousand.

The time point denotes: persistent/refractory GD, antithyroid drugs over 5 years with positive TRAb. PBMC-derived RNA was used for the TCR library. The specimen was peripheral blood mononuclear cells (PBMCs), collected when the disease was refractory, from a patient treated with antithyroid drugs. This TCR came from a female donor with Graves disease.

The DNA for the CDR3 is TGTGCCAGTAGTCCGGACGCATACTATGGCTACACCTTC. Protein product: CASSPDAYYGYTF. The chain has TRBV19 and TRBJ1-2; D remains ambiguous. Germline assignment: CDR1 LNHDA and CDR2 SQIVND (reference sequence). V was shortened by 5 bases and J by 3 bases, with 10 bases between the two germline ends. The CDR3 has 13 residues.